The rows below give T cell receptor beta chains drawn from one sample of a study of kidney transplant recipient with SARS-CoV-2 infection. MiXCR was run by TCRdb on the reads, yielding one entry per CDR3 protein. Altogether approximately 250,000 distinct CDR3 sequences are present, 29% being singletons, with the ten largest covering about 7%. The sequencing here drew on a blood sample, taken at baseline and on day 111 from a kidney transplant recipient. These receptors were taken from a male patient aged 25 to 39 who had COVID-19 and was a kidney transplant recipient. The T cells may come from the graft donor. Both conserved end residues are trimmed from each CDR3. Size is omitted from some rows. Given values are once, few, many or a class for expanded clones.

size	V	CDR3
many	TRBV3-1	ASSSCRPISIRTEAF
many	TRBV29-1	SASPGTGNTIY
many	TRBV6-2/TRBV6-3	ASSYGWDSTEAF
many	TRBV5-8	ASSVLAVSTDTQY
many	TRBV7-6	ASSLGLAGNYEQY
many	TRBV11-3	ASSKLIDLGKTYGYT
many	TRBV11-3	ASSFGGGAEAF
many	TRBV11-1	ASSSAHKAGKTYGYT
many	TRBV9	ASSTEGRPEAF
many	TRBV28	ASSSGTGGGYEQY
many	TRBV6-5	ASTRDRSNYGYT
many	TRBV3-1	ASSQEKGYTEAF
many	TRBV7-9	ASSLAQPGRGNTIY
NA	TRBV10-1	ASSTHLAGGPSDEQF
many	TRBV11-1	ASSMNNKAGKTYGYT
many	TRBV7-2	ASSLSGSHFYEQY
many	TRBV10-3	AISESAGTGGFYNEQF
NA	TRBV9	ASSVVASGGTDTQY
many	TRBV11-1	ASSWRAGAGWNTEAF
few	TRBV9	ASSASTSGRITGELF
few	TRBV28	ASAPGTGANYEQY
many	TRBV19	ASSSGVRQPQH
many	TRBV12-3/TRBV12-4	ASSLTGQVAYEQY
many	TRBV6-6	ASTPRLGTDTQY
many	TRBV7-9	ASSHPGYHGKTYGYT
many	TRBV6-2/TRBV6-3	ASSVMRCIGKTYGYT
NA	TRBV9	ASSVGRALETQY
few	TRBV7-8	ASSTGSPSTDTQY
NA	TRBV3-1	ASSVLCTLRKTYGYT
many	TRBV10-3	AINPSGGYNEQF
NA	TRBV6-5	ASREVSNTEAL
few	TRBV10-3	AISGGGTSSYNEQF
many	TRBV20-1	SATSGGRGNEQF
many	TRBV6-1	ASSGCGSMRKTYGYT
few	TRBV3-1	ANSQDSRDSGYT
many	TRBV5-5	ASSRPGGYNEQF
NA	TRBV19	ASSTSGRIQY
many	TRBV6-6	ASSQLSGTVTDTQY
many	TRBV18	ASHGQGEYEQY
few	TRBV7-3	ASSSTGRPATEAF
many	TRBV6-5	ASSKISSMRKTYGYT
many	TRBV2	ASSEFLGVNSPLH
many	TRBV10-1	ASSPLRRSRKTYGYT
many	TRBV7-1	ASSLHLHEGKTYGYT
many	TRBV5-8	ASGTNHPRKTYGYT